Listed here is a single T cell receptor (beta chain). These data are taken from a study of blood T cell repertoires in COVID-19. Study information: In each case, the material was cDNA or gDNA derived from T cells, B-cell-depleted T cells, or PBMCs.

V shed 3 bases, J shed 5 bases, and the junction held 14 bases outside the gene matches. Germline lookup yields CDR1 LNHDA and CDR2 SQIVND (reference sequence). The CDR3 contains 18 residues. Authors' analysis steps: Reference gene primer amplification in the assay estimated nucleated cell counts. Data came from immunoSEQ multiplex PCR; TCRdb stores just in-frame clones and leaves some out. Clone size and the V and J calls come from that table; the DNA yielded D and trimming. The table has under 250,000 clones, 88% seen once. The source is a man aged 40-50 years with acute or convalescent COVID-19. The chain joins TRBV19 to TRBJ2-1; TRBD1 agrees at 9 bases. Sequencing input: peripheral blood. This CDR3 reads CASSIRDRAAMGNNEQFF. The CDR3 DNA reads as TGTGCCAGTAGTATCCGGGACAGGGCCGCTATGGGTAACAATGAGCAGTTCTTC. The full variable domain, rest sourced from reference TRBV19 and TRBJ2-1, is DGGITQSPKYLFRKEGQNVTLSCEQNLNHDAMYWYRQDPGQGLRLIYYSQIVNDFQKGDIAEGYSVSREKKESFPLTVTSAQKNPTAFYLCASSIRDRAAMGNNEQFFGPGTRLTVL.